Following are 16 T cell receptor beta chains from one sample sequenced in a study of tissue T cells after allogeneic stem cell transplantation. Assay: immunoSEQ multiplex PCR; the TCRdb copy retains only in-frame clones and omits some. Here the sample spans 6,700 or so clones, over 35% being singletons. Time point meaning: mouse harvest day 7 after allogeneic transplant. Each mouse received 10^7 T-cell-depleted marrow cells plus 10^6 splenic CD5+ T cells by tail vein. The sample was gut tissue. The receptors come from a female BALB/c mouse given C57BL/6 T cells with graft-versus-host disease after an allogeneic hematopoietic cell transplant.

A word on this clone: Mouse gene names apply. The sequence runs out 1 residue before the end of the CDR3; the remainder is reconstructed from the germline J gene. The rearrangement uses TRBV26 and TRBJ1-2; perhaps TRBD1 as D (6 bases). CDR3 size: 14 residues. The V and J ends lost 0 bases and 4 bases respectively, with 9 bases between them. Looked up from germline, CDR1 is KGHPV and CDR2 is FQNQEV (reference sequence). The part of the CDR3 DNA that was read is TGTGCCAGCAGTCTGTCCAGGGGTGGCTCCGACTACACC. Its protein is CASSLSRGGSDYT. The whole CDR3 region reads CASSLSRGGSDYTF.

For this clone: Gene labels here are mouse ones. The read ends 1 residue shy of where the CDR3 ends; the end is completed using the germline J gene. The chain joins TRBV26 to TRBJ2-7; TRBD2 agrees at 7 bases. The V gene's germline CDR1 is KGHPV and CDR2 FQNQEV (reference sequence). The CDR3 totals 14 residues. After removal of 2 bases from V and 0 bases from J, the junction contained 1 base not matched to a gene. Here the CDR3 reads CASSLHWGSYEQYF. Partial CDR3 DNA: TGTGCCAGCAGTCTGCACTGGGGCTCCTATGAACAGTAC.

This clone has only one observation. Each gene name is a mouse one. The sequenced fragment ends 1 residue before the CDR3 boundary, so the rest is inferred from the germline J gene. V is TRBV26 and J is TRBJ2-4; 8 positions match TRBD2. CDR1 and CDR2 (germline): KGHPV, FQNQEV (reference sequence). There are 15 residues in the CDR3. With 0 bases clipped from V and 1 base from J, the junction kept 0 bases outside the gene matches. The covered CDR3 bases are TGTGCCAGCAGTCTGTCGACTGGGGGTCAAAACACCTTGTAC. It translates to CASSLSTGGQNTLY. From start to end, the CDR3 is CASSLSTGGQNTLYF.

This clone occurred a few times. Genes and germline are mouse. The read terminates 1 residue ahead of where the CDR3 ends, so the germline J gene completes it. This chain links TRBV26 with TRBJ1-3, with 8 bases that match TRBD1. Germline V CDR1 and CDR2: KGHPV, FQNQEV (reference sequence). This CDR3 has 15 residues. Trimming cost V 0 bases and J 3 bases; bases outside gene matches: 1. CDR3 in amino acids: CASSLSQGDGNTLYF. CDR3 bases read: TGTGCCAGCAGTCTGTCACAGGGGGATGGAAATACGCTCTAT.

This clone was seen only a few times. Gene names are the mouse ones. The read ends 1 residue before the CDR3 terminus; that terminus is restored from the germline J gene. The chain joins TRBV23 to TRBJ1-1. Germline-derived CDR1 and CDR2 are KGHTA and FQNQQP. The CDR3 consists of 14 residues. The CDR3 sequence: CSSSQSWGNTEVFF. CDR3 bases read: TGCTCCAGCAGTCAATCCTGGGGAAACACAGAAGTCTTC. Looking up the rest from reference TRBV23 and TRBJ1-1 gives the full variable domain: DAAVTQKPRYLIKMKGQEAEMKCIPEKGHTAVFWYQQKQSKELKFLIYFQNQQPLDQIDMVKERFSAVCPSSSLCSLGIRTCEAEDSALYLCSSSQSWGNTEVFFGKGTRLTVV.

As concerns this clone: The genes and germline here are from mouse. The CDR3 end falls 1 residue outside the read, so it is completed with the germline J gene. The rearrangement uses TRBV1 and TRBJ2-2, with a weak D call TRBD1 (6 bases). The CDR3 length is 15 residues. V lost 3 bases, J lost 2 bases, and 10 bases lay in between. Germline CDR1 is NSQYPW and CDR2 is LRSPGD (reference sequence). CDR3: CTCSAMGHNTGQLYF. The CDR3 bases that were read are TGCACCTGCAGTGCTATGGGACATAACACCGGGCAGCTCTAC.

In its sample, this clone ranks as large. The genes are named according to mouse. CDR3: CASRGYEQYF. The part of the CDR3 DNA that was read is TGTGCAAGCAGGGGTTATGAACAGTAC. The chain has TRBV16 and TRBJ2-7; D is undetermined. The read stops 1 residue short of the end of the CDR3; the missing end is completed from the germline J gene. The V gene lost 6 bases and the J gene lost 4 bases, with 4 bases spanning the gap. Germline lookup yields CDR1 SGHSA and CDR2 FRNQAP. CDR3 length: 10 residues.

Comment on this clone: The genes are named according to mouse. The CDR3 loop reads CAWSLGGGDTQYF. The CDR3 DNA, read in part, is TGTGCCTGGAGTCTAGGGGGGGGAGACACCCAGTAC. V and J are TRBV31 and TRBJ2-5; D might be TRBD2 (7 bases). The read ends 1 residue shy of where the CDR3 ends; the end is completed using the germline J gene. Per germline, CDR1 GKSSPN and CDR2 SITVG. The CDR3 runs 13 residues. The V end lost 0 bases, the J end lost 5 bases, and 9 bases lay between the germline ends.

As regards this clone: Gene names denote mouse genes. The sequenced CDR3 bases are TGTGCTAGCAGGGGGGACATAAACACAGAAGTCTTC. Translated: CASRGDINTEVF. The CDR3 as a whole reads CASRGDINTEVFF. The genes are TRBV17 and TRBJ1-1, with D perhaps matching TRBD1 (6 bases). The sequenced fragment ends 1 residue before the CDR3 boundary, so the rest is inferred from the germline J gene. The CDR3 is 13 amino acids. Trimming pared 6 bases from V and 1 base from J, leaving 9 bases between. Germline V gene data show CDR1 as MNHDT and CDR2 as YYDKIL.

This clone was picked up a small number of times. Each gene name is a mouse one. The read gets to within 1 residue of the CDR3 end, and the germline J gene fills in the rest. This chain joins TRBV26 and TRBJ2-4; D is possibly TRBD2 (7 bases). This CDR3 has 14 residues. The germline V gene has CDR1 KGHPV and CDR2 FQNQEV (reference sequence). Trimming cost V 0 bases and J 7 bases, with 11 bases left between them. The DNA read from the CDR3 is TGTGCCAGCAGTCTGTCGGGGGGCAGGGACACCTTGTAC. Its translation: CASSLSGGRDTLY. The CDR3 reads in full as CASSLSGGRDTLYF.

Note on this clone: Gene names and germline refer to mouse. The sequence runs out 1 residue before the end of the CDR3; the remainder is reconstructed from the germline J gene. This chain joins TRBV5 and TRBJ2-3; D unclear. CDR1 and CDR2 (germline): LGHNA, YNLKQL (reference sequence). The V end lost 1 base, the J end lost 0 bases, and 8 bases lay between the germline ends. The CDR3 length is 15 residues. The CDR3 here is CASSQVLTSAETLYF. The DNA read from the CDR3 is TGTGCCAGCAGCCAAGTTCTGACTAGTGCAGAAACGCTGTAT.

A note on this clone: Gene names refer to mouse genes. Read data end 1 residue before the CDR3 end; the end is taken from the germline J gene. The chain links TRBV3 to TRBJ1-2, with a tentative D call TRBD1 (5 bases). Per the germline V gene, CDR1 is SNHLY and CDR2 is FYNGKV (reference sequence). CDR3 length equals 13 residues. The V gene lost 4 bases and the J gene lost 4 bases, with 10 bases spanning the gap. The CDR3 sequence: CASSSTGGSDYTF. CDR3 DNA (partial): TGTGCCAGCAGCTCCACGGGGGGCTCCGACTACACC.

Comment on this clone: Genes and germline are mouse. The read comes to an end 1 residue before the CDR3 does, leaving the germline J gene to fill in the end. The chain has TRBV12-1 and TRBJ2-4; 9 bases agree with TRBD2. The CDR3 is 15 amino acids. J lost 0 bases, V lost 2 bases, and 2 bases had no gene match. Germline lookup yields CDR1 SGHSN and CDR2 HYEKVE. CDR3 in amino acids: CASSRGLGSQNTLYF. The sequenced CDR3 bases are TGTGCCAGCTCTCGGGGACTGGGTAGTCAAAACACCTTGTAC.

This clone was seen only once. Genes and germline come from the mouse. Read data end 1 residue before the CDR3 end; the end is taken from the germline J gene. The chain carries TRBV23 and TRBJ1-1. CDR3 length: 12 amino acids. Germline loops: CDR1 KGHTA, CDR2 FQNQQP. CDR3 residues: CSSSQGGRKVFF. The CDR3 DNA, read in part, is TGCTCCAGCAGTCAAGGGGGGAGAAAAGTCTTC.

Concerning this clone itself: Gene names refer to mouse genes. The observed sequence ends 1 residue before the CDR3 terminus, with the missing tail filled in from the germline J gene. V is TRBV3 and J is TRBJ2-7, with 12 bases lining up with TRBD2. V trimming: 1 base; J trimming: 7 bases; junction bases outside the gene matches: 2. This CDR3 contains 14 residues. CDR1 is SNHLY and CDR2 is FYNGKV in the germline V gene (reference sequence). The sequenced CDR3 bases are TGTGCCAGCAGCTTAGGACTGGGGGGGCGAGAACAGTAC. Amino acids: CASSLGLGGREQY. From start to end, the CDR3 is CASSLGLGGREQYF.

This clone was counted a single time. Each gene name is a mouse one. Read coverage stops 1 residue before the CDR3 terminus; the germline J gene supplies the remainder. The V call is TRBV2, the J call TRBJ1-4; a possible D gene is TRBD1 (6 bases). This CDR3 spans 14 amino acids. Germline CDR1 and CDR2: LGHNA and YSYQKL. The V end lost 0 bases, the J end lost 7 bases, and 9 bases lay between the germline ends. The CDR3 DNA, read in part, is TGTGCCAGCAGCCAAGATAACAGGGTCGAAAGATTATTT. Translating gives CASSQDNRVERLF. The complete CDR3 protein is CASSQDNRVERLFF.